This T cell receptor (beta chain) was identified in a study of OX40 agonist ivuxolimab in advanced cancers. Study-level information: Averaging roughly 60 years in age, with a range of about 23 to 79, the cohort was 82.7% male.

Using immunoSEQ multiplex PCR, the repertoire was profiled, and TCRdb retains in-frame clones only, with some absent. In the table there are about 97,000 clones, approximately 87% of which are singletons. Sequenced material: CD4+ or CD8+ T cells sorted from blood, taken in a trial of the OX40 agonist ivuxolimab. This clonotype originated in an adult with an advanced solid tumor such as melanoma, head and neck, liver or kidney cancer.

The CDR3 spells CSVWGGLTDTQYF. CDR3 in DNA: TGCAGCGTTTGGGGGGGCCTTACAGATACGCAGTATTTT. This sequence joins TRBV29-1 and TRBJ2-3, with TRBD2 as a possible D gene (7 bases). The germline V gene has CDR1 SQVTM and CDR2 ANQGSEA. This CDR3 comprises 13 residues. V was cut by 5 bases and J by 3 bases, with 12 bases left in between.